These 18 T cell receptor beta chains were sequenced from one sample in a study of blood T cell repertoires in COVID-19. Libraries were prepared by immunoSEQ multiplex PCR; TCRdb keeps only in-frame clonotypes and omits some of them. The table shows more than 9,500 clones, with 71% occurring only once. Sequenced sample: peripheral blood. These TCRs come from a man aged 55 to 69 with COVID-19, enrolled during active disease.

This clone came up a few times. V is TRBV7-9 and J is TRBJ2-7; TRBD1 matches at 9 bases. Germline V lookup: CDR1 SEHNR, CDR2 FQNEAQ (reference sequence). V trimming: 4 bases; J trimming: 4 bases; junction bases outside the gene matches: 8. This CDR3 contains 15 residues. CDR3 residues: CASSSPGQGMYEQYF. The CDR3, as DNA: TGTGCCAGCAGCTCTCCGGGACAGGGAATGTACGAGCAGTACTTC.

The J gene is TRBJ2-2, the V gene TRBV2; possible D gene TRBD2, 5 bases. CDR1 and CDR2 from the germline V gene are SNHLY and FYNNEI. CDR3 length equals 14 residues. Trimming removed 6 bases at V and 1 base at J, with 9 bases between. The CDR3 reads CASRARENTGELFF. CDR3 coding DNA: TGTGCCAGCAGGGCCCGGGAGAACACCGGGGAGCTGTTTTTT.

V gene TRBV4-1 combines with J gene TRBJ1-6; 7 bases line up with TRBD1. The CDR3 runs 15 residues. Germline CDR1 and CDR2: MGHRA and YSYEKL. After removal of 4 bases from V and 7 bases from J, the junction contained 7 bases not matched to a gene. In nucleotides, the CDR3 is TGCGCCAGCAGCCTTACAGGGGATGCGAATTCACCCCTCCACTTT. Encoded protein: CASSLTGDANSPLHF.

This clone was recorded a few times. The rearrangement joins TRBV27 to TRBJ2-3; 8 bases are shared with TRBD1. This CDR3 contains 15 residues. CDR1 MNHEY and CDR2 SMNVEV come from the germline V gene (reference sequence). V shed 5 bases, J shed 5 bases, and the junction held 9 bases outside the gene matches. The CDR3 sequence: CASSLSPGGLDTQYF. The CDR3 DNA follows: TGTGCCAGCAGTCTGTCCCCAGGGGGCTTAGATACGCAGTATTTT.

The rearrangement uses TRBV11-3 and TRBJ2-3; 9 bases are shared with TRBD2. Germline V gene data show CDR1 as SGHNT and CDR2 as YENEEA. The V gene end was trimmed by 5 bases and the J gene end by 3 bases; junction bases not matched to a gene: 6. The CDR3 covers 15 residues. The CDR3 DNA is TGTGCCAGCAGCCCCCCCAGCGGGAGGACAGATACGCAGTATTTT. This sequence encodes CASSPPSGRTDTQYF.

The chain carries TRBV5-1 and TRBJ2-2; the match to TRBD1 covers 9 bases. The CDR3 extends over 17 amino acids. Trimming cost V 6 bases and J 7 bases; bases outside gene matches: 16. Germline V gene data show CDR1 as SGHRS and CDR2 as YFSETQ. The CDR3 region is CASTPFPPTGGGGELFF. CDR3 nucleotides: TGCGCCAGCACCCCCTTCCCTCCAACAGGGGGCGGCGGGGAGCTGTTTTTT.

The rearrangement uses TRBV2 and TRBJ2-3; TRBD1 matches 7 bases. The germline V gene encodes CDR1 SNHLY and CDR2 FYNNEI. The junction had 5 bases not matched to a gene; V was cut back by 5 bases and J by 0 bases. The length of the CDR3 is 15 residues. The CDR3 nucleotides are TGTGCCAGCAGTTACCTGGGACAGAGCACAGATACGCAGTATTTT. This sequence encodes CASSYLGQSTDTQYF.

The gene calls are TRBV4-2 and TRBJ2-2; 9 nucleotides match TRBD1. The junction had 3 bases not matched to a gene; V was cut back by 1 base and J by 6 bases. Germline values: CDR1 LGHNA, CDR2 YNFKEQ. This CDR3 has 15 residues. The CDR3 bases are TGTGCCAGCAGCCAAGGGGACAGGGTTCCCGGGGAGCTGTTTTTT. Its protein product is CASSQGDRVPGELFF.

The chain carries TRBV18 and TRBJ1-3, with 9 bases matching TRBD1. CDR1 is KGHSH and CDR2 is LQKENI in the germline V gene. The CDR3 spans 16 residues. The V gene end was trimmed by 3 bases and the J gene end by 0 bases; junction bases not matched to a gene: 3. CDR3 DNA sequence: TGTGCCAGCTCACCTCGGGACAGGGCCTCTGGAAACACCATATATTTT. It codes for CASSPRDRASGNTIYF.

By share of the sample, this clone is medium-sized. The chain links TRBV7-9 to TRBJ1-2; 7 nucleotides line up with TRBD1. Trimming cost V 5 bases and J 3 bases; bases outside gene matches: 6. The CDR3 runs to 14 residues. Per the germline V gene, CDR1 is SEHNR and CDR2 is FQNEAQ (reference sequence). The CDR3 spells CASSLHQGDYGYTF. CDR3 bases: TGTGCCAGCAGCCTCCACCAGGGGGACTATGGCTACACCTTC.

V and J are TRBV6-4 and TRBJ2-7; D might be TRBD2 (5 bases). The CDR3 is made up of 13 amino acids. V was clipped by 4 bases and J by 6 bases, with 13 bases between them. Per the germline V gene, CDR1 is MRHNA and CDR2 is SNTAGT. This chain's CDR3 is CASSALPGGEQYV. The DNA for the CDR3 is TGTGCCAGCAGTGCTCTCCCTGGAGGCGAGCAGTACGTC.

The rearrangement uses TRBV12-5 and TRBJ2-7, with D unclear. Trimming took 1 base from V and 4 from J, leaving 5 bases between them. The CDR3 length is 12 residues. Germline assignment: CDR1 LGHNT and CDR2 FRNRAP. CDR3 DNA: TGTGCTAGTGGTTTGGGAGTATACGAGCAGTACTTC. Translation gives CASGLGVYEQYF.

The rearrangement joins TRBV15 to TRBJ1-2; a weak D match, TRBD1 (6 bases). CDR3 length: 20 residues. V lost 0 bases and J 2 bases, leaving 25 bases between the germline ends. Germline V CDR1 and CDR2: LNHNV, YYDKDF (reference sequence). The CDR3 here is CATSRDATGWTMDTNYGYTF. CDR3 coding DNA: TGTGCCACCAGCAGAGACGCGACAGGATGGACGATGGACACAAACTATGGCTACACCTTC. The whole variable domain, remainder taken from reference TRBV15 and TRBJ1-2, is DAMVIQNPRYQVTQFGKPVTLSCSQTLNHNVMYWYQQKSSQAPKLLFHYYDKDFNNEADTPDNFQSRRPNTSFCFLDIRSPGLGDTAMYLCATSRDATGWTMDTNYGYTFGSGTRLTVV.

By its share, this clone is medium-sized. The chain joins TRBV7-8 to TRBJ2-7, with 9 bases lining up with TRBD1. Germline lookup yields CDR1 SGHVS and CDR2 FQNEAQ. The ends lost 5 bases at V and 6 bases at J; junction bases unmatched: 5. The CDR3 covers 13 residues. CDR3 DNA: TGTGCCAGCAGCCGGAGGACAGGGGTCGAGCAGTACGTC. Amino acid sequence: CASSRRTGVEQYV.

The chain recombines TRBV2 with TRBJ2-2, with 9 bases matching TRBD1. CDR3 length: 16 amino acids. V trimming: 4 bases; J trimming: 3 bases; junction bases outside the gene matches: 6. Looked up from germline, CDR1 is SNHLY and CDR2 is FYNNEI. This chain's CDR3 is CASSGPQGAHTGELFF. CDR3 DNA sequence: TGTGCCAGCAGTGGGCCACAGGGGGCGCACACCGGGGAGCTGTTTTTT.

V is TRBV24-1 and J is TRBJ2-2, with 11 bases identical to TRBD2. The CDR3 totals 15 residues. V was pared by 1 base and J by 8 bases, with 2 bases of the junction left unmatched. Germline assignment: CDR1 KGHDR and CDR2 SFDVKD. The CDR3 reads CATSDLTSGRGELFF. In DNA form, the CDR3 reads TGTGCCACCAGTGATTTAACTAGCGGGAGAGGGGAGCTGTTTTTT.

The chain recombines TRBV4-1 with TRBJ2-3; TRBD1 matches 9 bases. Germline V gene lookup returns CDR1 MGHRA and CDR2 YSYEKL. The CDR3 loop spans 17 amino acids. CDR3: CPPSQGGGTGSTDTQYF. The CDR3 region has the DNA TGCCCCCCCAGCCAAGGGGGGGGGACAGGGAGCACAGATACGCAGTATTTT.

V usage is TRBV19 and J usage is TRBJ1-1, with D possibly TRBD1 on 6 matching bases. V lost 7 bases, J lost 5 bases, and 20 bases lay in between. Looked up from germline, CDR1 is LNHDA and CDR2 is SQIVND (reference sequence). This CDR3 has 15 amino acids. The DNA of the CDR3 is TGTGCCAGTATAGCGGGCGGGGGCTTGGGGACTGAAGCTTTCTTT. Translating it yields CASIAGGGLGTEAFF.